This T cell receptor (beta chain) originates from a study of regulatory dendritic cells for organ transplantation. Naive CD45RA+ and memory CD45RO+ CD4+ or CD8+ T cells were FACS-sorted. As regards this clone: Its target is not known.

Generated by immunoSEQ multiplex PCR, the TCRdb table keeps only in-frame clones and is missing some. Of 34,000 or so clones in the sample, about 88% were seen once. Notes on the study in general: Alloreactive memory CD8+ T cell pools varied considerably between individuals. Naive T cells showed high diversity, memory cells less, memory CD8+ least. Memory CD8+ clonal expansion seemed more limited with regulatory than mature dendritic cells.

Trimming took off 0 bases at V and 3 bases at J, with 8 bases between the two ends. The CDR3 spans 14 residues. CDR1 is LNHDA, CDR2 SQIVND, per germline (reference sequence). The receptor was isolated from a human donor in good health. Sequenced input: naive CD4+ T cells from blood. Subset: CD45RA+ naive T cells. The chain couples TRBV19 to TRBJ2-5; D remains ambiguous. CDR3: CASSIDATEETQYF. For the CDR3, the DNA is TGTGCCAGTAGTATAGATGCAACAGAAGAGACCCAGTACTTC.